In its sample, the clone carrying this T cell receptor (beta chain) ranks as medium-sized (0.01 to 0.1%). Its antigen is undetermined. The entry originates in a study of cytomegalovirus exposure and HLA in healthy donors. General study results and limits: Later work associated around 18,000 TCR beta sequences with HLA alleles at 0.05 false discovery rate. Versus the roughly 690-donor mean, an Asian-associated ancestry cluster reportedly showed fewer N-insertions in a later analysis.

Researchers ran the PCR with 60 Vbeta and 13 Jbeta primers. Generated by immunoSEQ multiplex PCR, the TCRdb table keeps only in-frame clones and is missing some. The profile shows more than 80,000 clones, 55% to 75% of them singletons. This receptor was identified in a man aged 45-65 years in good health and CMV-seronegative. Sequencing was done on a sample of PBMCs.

Here the CDR3 reads CASSSFSYEQYF. The CDR3 DNA follows: TGTGCCAGCAGCTCATTTTCCTACGAGCAGTACTTC. The V gene is TRBV7-9, the J gene TRBJ2-7; D ambiguous. CDR3 length equals 12 residues. Germline loops: CDR1 SEHNR, CDR2 FQNEAQ (reference sequence). V lost 4 bases, J lost 1 base, and 5 bases lay in between.